This TCR beta chain was recorded in a study of long-term antiretroviral therapy in people with HIV. Clinicians in the United States treated all participants with HIV. Study results and caveats: Pre-ART clonal expansions dominated every time point's repertoire.

This CDR3 is 19 amino acids long. V lost 2 bases and J 1 base, leaving 18 bases between the germline ends. Germline loops: CDR1 MNHEY, CDR2 SMNVEV (reference sequence). Samples were assayed with immunoSEQ v3.0 at survey level. Assay used: immunoSEQ multiplex PCR; TCRdb lists only in-frame clones, some missing. The sample holds about 33,000 clones, approximately 80% seen once. As for this clone: As yet, its antigen is unknown.

This TCR came from a woman between 45 and 65 years old with HIV. V and J are TRBV27 and TRBJ2-6, with D perhaps TRBD1 (6 bases). Here the sequenced sample was unsorted PBMCs, taken 3.1 years after starting antiretroviral therapy. The CDR3 sequence is CASSLRSFDRWSGANVLTF. In DNA, the CDR3 is TGTGCCAGCAGTTTAAGGTCTTTTGACAGGTGGTCTGGGGCCAACGTCCTGACTTTC.